A selection of T cell receptor beta chains follows, all from one sample in a study of T cell responses to AZD1222 COVID-19 vaccine. Generated by immunoSEQ multiplex PCR, the TCRdb table keeps only in-frame clones and is missing some. There are under 200,000 clones in the sample; 91% occur only once, and approximately 2% lies in the top ten. Sequenced here: peripheral blood, sampled on day 0 of AZD1222 vaccination. The receptors were gathered from an adult in good health. The CDR3 runs from the conserved cysteine through the conserved F or W. D genes are given only for firm matches. For some rows the clone size is stated as once, few or many, or as a class when expanded; others skip it.

d_call,v_call,j_call,clone_size,cdr3_aa,cdr3_nt
TRBD1,TRBV29-1,TRBJ1-4,-,CSVQGGEREKLFF,TGCAGCGTCCAGGGGGGGGAGCGGGAAAAACTGTTTTTT
TRBD1,TRBV6-5,TRBJ2-2,-,CASRHRDRVTGELFF,TGTGCCAGCAGGCACCGGGACAGGGTCACCGGGGAGCTGTTTTTT
-,TRBV7-3,TRBJ1-5,-,CASSLSGGNQPQHF,TGTGCCAGCAGCTTATCAGGGGGCAATCAGCCCCAGCATTTT
-,TRBV12-5,TRBJ1-5,once,CASGLGQPNQPQHF,TGTGCTAGTGGTTTGGGACAGCCCAATCAGCCCCAGCATTTT
TRBD1,TRBV20-1,TRBJ1-1,few,CSASGQGMNTEAFF,TGCAGTGCTAGTGGACAGGGGATGAACACTGAAGCTTTCTTT
-,TRBV28,TRBJ1-4,-,CASSSLRGEKLFF,TGTGCCAGCAGCTCCCTCAGAGGTGAAAAACTGTTTTTT
TRBD1,TRBV5-1,TRBJ1-2,-,CASSLRDRGDGYTF,TGCGCCAGCAGCTTGAGGGACAGGGGGGATGGCTACACCTTC
TRBD1,TRBV4-1,TRBJ1-1,-,CASSPSRGLGSGTEAFF,TGCGCCAGCAGCCCGTCTAGGGGGCTGGGGTCAGGCACTGAAGCTTTCTTT
TRBD2,TRBV6-1,TRBJ2-7,once,CASSEALVGETSGRVEQYF,TGTGCCAGCAGTGAAGCATTGGTCGGGGAGACTAGCGGGAGGGTTGAGCAGTACTTC
-,TRBV7-8,TRBJ1-2,-,CASSRREGYGYTF,TGTGCCAGCAGCCGAAGGGAAGGCTATGGCTACACCTTC
-,TRBV15,TRBJ1-5,-,CATSGAEGFNQPQHF,TGTGCCACCAGCGGGGCCGAAGGGTTCAATCAGCCCCAGCATTTT
-,TRBV6-6,TRBJ2-1,-,CASRYNEQFF,TGTGCCAGCCGATACAATGAGCAGTTCTTC
-,TRBV6-1,TRBJ1-1,-,CASSEGAFGTEAFF,TGTGCCAGCAGTGAGGGGGCGTTTGGCACTGAAGCTTTCTTT
-,TRBV6-5,TRBJ2-7,-,CASRLGQGSYEQYF,TGTGCCAGCAGATTGGGCCAGGGCTCCTACGAGCAGTACTTC
-,TRBV4-1,TRBJ2-7,-,CASSQGSSSYEQYF,TGCGCCAGCAGCCAAGGGTCCAGCTCCTACGAGCAGTACTTC
-,TRBV7-8,TRBJ1-1,-,CASSVGRAAEAFF,TGTGCCAGCAGCGTCGGACGGGCGGCTGAAGCTTTCTTT
-,TRBV30,TRBJ2-7,-,CAWSVRTYEQYF,TGTGCCTGGAGTGTACGGACCTACGAGCAGTACTTC
TRBD1,TRBV5-1,TRBJ1-1,-,CASSEGANTEAFF,TGCGCCAGCAGCGAGGGGGCAAACACTGAAGCTTTCTTT
-,TRBV14,TRBJ2-1,-,CASSRGDVSYNEQFF,TGTGCCAGCAGCCGGGGAGACGTCTCCTACAATGAGCAGTTCTTC
-,TRBV7-2,TRBJ2-3,-,CASSLDWNTDTQYF,TGTGCCAGCAGCCTTGACTGGAACACAGATACGCAGTATTTT
-,TRBV5-6,TRBJ1-2,-,CASSLYTSNYGYTF,TGTGCCAGCAGCTTGTACACAAGTAACTATGGCTACACCTTC
-,TRBV5-5,TRBJ1-1,few,CASSLDPTSGTINTEAFF,TGTGCCAGCAGCTTGGACCCGACCTCCGGGACAATAAACACTGAAGCTTTCTTT
-,TRBV6-6,TRBJ1-6,-,CASRSYGLNSPLHF,TGTGCCAGCAGGAGTTACGGTCTAAATTCACCCCTCCACTTT
TRBD2,TRBV11-2,TRBJ2-3,-,CASSQRTSGGRSTDTQYF,TGTGCCAGCAGCCAACGGACTAGCGGGGGCCGTAGCACAGATACGCAGTATTTT
-,TRBV10-2,TRBJ2-7,-,CASSDFRVEQYF,TGCGCCAGCAGTGATTTCCGGGTCGAGCAGTACTTC
-,TRBV7-2,TRBJ2-2,-,CASSLRTAGFLTGELFF,TGTGCCAGCAGCTTAAGAACTGCAGGGTTCCTTACCGGGGAGCTGTTTTTT
-,TRBV15,TRBJ1-1,-,CATSTGEFTEAFF,TGTGCCACCAGCACAGGGGAGTTCACTGAAGCTTTCTTT
-,TRBV15,TRBJ1-1,-,CATSRDLAGDTEAFF,TGTGCCACCAGCAGAGATCTGGCAGGAGACACTGAAGCTTTCTTT
TRBD1,TRBV5-1,TRBJ2-2,-,CASSPQTGSGELFF,TGCGCCAGCAGCCCCCAGACAGGGTCCGGGGAGCTGTTTTTT
TRBD1,TRBV29-1,TRBJ1-1,-,CSVEETGGRTEAFF,TGCAGCGTTGAGGAGACAGGGGGCAGGACTGAAGCTTTCTTT
-,TRBV29-1,TRBJ1-1,-,CSGAGFGNTEAFF,TGCAGCGGAGCAGGGTTTGGGAACACTGAAGCTTTCTTT
-,TRBV29-1,TRBJ2-7,-,CSVRQGPYEQYF,TGCAGCGTCCGACAAGGCCCCTACGAGCAGTACTTC
TRBD1,TRBV18,TRBJ2-7,-,CASSTGTGFSSYEQYF,TGTGCCAGCTCGACCGGGACAGGCTTTTCCTCCTACGAGCAGTACTTC
TRBD2,TRBV15,TRBJ2-1,-,CATSREAGDINEQFF,TGTGCCACCAGCAGAGAGGCGGGAGACATCAATGAGCAGTTCTTC
-,TRBV28,TRBJ1-5,-,CASSPTQGNSNQPQHF,TGTGCCAGCAGCCCGACTCAGGGAAATAGCAATCAGCCCCAGCATTTT
TRBD1,TRBV5-1,TRBJ2-6,once,CASSPGTGDSGANVLTF,TGCGCCAGCAGCCCGGGGACAGGGGACTCTGGGGCCAACGTCCTGACTTTC
-,TRBV6-6,TRBJ1-4,-,CASSYRDGEKLFF,TGTGCCAGCAGTTACCGGGACGGAGAAAAACTGTTTTTT
-,TRBV28,TRBJ1-6,-,CASSTDRISPLHF,TGTGCCAGCAGTACGGACAGAATTTCACCCCTCCACTTT
-,TRBV5-6,TRBJ1-4,-,CASSQVIATNEKLFF,TGTGCCAGCAGCCAGGTTATTGCAACTAATGAAAAACTGTTTTTT
TRBD1,TRBV3-1/TRBV3-2,TRBJ1-2,few,CAAGRGDRFNYGYTF,TGTGCCGCAGGGCGAGGGGACAGATTTAACTATGGCTACACCTTC
-,TRBV9,TRBJ1-5,-,CASSVSSNQPQHF,TGTGCCAGCAGCGTATCTAGCAATCAGCCCCAGCATTTT
TRBD2,TRBV3-1/TRBV3-2,TRBJ2-7,-,CASSPLARSYEQYF,TGTGCCAGCAGCCCACTAGCGCGATCCTACGAGCAGTACTTC
-,TRBV6-2/TRBV6-3,TRBJ1-5,-,CASSDSNQPQHF,TGTGCCAGCAGTGACTCCAATCAGCCCCAGCATTTT
TRBD1,TRBV28,TRBJ1-1,-,CASSFPRTGAGRTEAFF,TGTGCCAGCAGTTTTCCAAGAACAGGGGCGGGAAGAACTGAAGCTTTCTTT
-,TRBV7-9,TRBJ1-4,-,CASSFAGQNEKLFF,TGTGCCAGCAGCTTCGCAGGTCAAAATGAAAAACTGTTTTTT
TRBD2,TRBV15,TRBJ2-5,-,CATSRARGDATQYF,TGTGCCACCAGCAGAGCGCGGGGGGACGCGACCCAGTACTTC
-,TRBV25-1,TRBJ2-3,-,CASRSLGTSTDTQYF,TGTGCCAGCAGGAGTCTTGGGACGAGCACAGATACGCAGTATTTT
TRBD2,TRBV28,TRBJ2-7,-,CASSFGVGAGGLREQYF,TGTGCCAGCAGCTTCGGGGTTGGTGCGGGGGGGCTCCGGGAGCAGTACTTC
-,TRBV6-2/TRBV6-3,TRBJ2-2,-,CASSYAGGIPGELFF,TGTGCCAGCAGTTACGCGGGCGGTATCCCCGGGGAGCTGTTTTTT
-,TRBV24-1,TRBJ1-5,-,CAVSGPGGQPQHF,TGTGCCGTATCGGGTCCGGGAGGGCAGCCCCAGCATTTT
-,TRBV2,TRBJ2-7,-,CASSSRTLSSYEQYF,TGTGCCAGCAGTTCCCGGACACTGAGCTCCTACGAGCAGTACTTC
-,TRBV30,TRBJ1-3,-,CAWRTGGQIGNTIYF,TGTGCCTGGAGGACCGGGGGACAAATCGGAAACACCATATATTTT
-,TRBV28,TRBJ2-1,-,CASSVADEQFF,TGTGCCAGCAGTGTCGCAGATGAGCAGTTCTTC